Following are 14 T cell receptor beta chains from one sample sequenced in a study of human T cells and chemical hapten exposure. TCRdb analysed the 5' RACE reads with MiXCR anew, one entry per CDR3 protein. The sample has around 100,000 distinct CDR3 sequences, around 20% seen once. The total RNA was obtained from whole blood that was not fractionated. Source of these receptors: a human donor in good health.

This chain links TRBV29-1 with TRBJ1-2, with D possibly being TRBD1 (5 bases). This CDR3 contains 12 residues. Germline loops: CDR1 SQVTM, CDR2 ANQGSEA. The V and J ends lost 4 bases and 4 bases respectively, with 10 bases between them. CDR3 residues: CSVVQGGYGYTF. The CDR3 region has the DNA TGCAGCGTTGTGCAGGGTGGCTATGGCTACACCTTC.

The rearrangement links TRBV11-2 to TRBJ2-1; 8 bases match TRBD2. The CDR3 is 14 amino acids. Germline-derived CDR1 and CDR2 are SGHAT and FQNNGV. Losses at the gene ends were 5 bases for V and 10 bases for J; bases not matched to a gene: 10. CDR3 sequence reads: CASSPISGRGEQFF. The CDR3 DNA follows: TGTGCCAGCAGCCCCATAAGCGGGAGAGGGGAGCAGTTCTTC.

This clonotype showed up just a few times. The chain combines TRBV5-1 with TRBJ2-7; 13 bases are shared with TRBD2. The CDR3 extends over 16 amino acids. Germline values: CDR1 SGHRS, CDR2 YFSETQ. After removal of 0 bases from V and 2 bases from J, the junction contained 2 bases not matched to a gene. CDR3 sequence (DNA): TGCGCCAGCAGCTTGGATACTAGCGGGAGGGCCTACGAGCAGTACTTC. It is translated as CASSLDTSGRAYEQYF.

This clonotype was detected once. This chain uses TRBV18 with TRBJ2-3, with D unresolved. Trimming removed 3 bases from V and 2 bases from J, with 15 bases in between. Germline CDR1 KGHSH, CDR2 LQKENI. This CDR3 has 16 amino acids. The CDR3 is CASSPRRQVSTDTQYF. The CDR3 DNA is TGTGCCAGCTCACCGCGGCGGCAAGTATCCACAGATACGCAGTATTTT.

V is TRBV27 and J is TRBJ2-1; TRBD2 is a possible D gene (5 bases). CDR1 is MNHEY and CDR2 is SMNVEV in the germline V gene (reference sequence). The CDR3 extends over 16 amino acids. Trimming pared 5 bases from V and 8 bases from J, leaving 22 bases between. As DNA, the CDR3 is TGTGCCAGCAGTGATGGTCCCTTTCCGGGGTCCGATGAGCAGTTCTTC. Protein: CASSDGPFPGSDEQFF.

The chain couples TRBV24-1 to TRBJ2-3, with TRBD2 matching over 13 bases. Unmatched junction bases numbered 4, after V lost 4 bases and J lost 4 bases. Germline V gene data show CDR1 as KGHDR and CDR2 as SFDVKD. CDR3 length: 16 residues. For the CDR3, the DNA is TGTGCCACCAGTGACAGGACTAGCGGGAGTGCAGATACGCAGTATTTT. This encodes CATSDRTSGSADTQYF.

This chain joins TRBV7-9 and TRBJ1-2; 7 bases fit TRBD1. The CDR3 has 13 residues. Germline V gives CDR1 SEHNR, CDR2 FQNEAQ (reference sequence). V shed 3 bases and J 11 bases; nucleotides not matched to a gene: 9. DNA for the CDR3: TGTGCCAGCAGCTTGACGGGACAGCAAGAATACACCTTC. Its protein is CASSLTGQQEYTF.

This clonotype was observed at least ten times. V usage is TRBV4-1 and J usage is TRBJ1-5, with 9 positions matching TRBD1. The V gene end was trimmed by 0 bases and the J gene end by 5 bases; junction bases not matched to a gene: 5. CDR1 and CDR2 from the germline V gene are MGHRA and YSYEKL. The CDR3 consists of 16 residues. The CDR3 nucleotides read TGCGCCAGCAGCCAAGATTCCCGACAGGGGGATCAGCCCCAGCATTTT. It specifies CASSQDSRQGDQPQHF.

The chain has TRBV20-1 and TRBJ2-1; 10 positions match TRBD2. Germline CDR1 DFQATT, CDR2 SNEGSKA (reference sequence). Germline trimming cut 1 base from V and 9 bases from J; bases unmatched to any gene: 9. This CDR3 contains 15 residues. The CDR3 protein is CSARASGREVSEQFF. Written as DNA, the CDR3 is TGCAGTGCTAGAGCCAGCGGGAGGGAAGTGAGTGAGCAGTTCTTC.

The chain employs TRBV10-3 and TRBJ2-7; 10 bases are shared with TRBD2. CDR1 and CDR2 (germline): ENHRY, SYGVKD. Trimming removed 11 bases from V and 5 bases from J; junction bases left unmatched: 12. This CDR3 region has 14 residues. Written as DNA, the CDR3 is TGTGCCTCTTCTAGCGGGAGTACCGGCAACGAGCAGTACTTC. Its translation is CASSSGSTGNEQYF.

This clonotype has only a few counts. The J gene is TRBJ2-2, the V gene TRBV10-2; D gene unclear. The CDR3 covers 14 residues. V was clipped by 1 base and J by 8 bases, with 11 bases between them. The germline V gene has CDR1 WSHSY and CDR2 SAAADI. The CDR3 loop is CASSEWARAGELFF. The CDR3 DNA reads as TGCGCCAGCAGTGAGTGGGCCCGCGCTGGGGAGCTGTTTTTT.

This clonotype showed up just a few times. J is TRBJ1-5 and V is TRBV7-8, with TRBD1 as a possible D gene (5 bases). CDR1 SGHVS and CDR2 FQNEAQ come from the germline V gene. This CDR3 is built from 14 residues. V shed 3 bases and J shed 7 bases, with 13 bases lying between them. The CDR3 sequence is CASSFSRVGQPQHF. The CDR3 DNA sequence: TGTGCCAGCAGCTTCTCCAGGGTCGGACAGCCCCAGCATTTT.

The J gene is TRBJ1-1, the V gene TRBV7-8; D not resolved. The ends were cut back, 0 bases at V and 0 bases at J, with 14 bases in the middle. The CDR3 is made up of 17 amino acids. The germline gives CDR1 SGHVS, CDR2 FQNEAQ. The CDR3 DNA follows: TGTGCCAGCAGCTTAGCAGGGCAGCGAACCTTGAACACTGAAGCTTTCTTT. Amino acid sequence: CASSLAGQRTLNTEAFF.

The genes are TRBV6-5 and TRBJ2-7; 9 bases fit TRBD1. J was trimmed by 2 bases and V by 5 bases; bases with no gene match: 4. The CDR3 loop spans 14 amino acids. Germline V gene lookup returns CDR1 MNHEY and CDR2 SVGAGI. The CDR3 loop reads CASSLGQGTYEQYF. CDR3 sequence (DNA): TGTGCCAGCAGTCTCGGACAGGGGACCTACGAGCAGTACTTC.